Listed below are T cell receptor beta chains from one sample, sequenced in a study of blood T cell repertoires in COVID-19. Measured with immunoSEQ multiplex PCR; TCRdb has only the in-frame clones, and not every one. The repertoire has hundreds of thousands of clones, about 88% of them found once; the top ten carry about 9.9%. Material for sequencing was PBMCs or T cells enriched from blood (not recorded which). The source is a woman between 35 and 50 years old who had recovered from COVID-19. CDR3s include the opening cysteine and the closing phenylalanine or tryptophan. The D gene is left open where the match is weak. Size is stated for part of the rows, as once, few or many counts, or as a class when the clone is expanded.

d_call: TRBD1; clone_size: -; v_call: TRBV6-5; j_call: TRBJ1-1; cdr3_nt: TGTGCCAGCACCAGGGGGTTGAACACTGAAGCTTTCTTT; cdr3_aa: CASTRGLNTEAFF
d_call: -; clone_size: -; v_call: TRBV7-9; j_call: TRBJ1-6; cdr3_nt: TGTGCCAGCAGCTTAGCGGGCCCGAGCTCCTATAATTCACCCCTCCACTTT; cdr3_aa: CASSLAGPSSYNSPLHF
d_call: TRBD2; clone_size: -; v_call: TRBV5-4; j_call: TRBJ2-3; cdr3_nt: TGTGCCAGCAGTTCTCCGGGGACTAGCGGGGGCATTAGCACAGATACGCAGTATTTT; cdr3_aa: CASSSPGTSGGISTDTQYF
d_call: -; clone_size: -; v_call: TRBV5-8; j_call: TRBJ2-7; cdr3_nt: TGTGCCAGCAGACGGTGGTGGGGCGACGAGCAGTACTTC; cdr3_aa: CASRRWWGDEQYF
d_call: -; clone_size: -; v_call: TRBV7-2; j_call: TRBJ2-7; cdr3_nt: TGTGCCAGCAGCTTTCTAGGGGTAAACGAGCAGTACTTC; cdr3_aa: CASSFLGVNEQYF
d_call: TRBD1; clone_size: -; v_call: TRBV10-3; j_call: TRBJ1-5; cdr3_nt: TGTGCCACCTGGGACAGCCCCAGCAATCAGCCCCAGCATTTT; cdr3_aa: CATWDSPSNQPQHF
d_call: -; clone_size: -; v_call: TRBV28; j_call: TRBJ1-1; cdr3_nt: TGTGCCAGCAGTTTAGACAGAATGAACACTGAAGCTTTCTTT; cdr3_aa: CASSLDRMNTEAFF
d_call: TRBD2; clone_size: -; v_call: TRBV3-1/TRBV3-2; j_call: TRBJ2-1; cdr3_nt: TGTGCCAGCAGCCAAGTGGGACTAGTACCCTACAATGAGCAGTTCTTC; cdr3_aa: CASSQVGLVPYNEQFF
d_call: TRBD1; clone_size: -; v_call: TRBV28; j_call: TRBJ1-5; cdr3_nt: TGTGCCAGCAGCACCCCAGGGGGCTCGGGCAATCAGCCCCAGCATTTT; cdr3_aa: CASSTPGGSGNQPQHF
d_call: -; clone_size: -; v_call: TRBV5-1; j_call: TRBJ2-7; cdr3_nt: TGCGCCAGCAGCTTGGAAGGAGCCTACGAGCAGTACTTC; cdr3_aa: CASSLEGAYEQYF
d_call: TRBD2; clone_size: -; v_call: TRBV27; j_call: TRBJ2-1; cdr3_nt: TGTGCCAGCAGTCCAAGGGTAGCGGGGGTGTACAATGAGCAGTTCTTC; cdr3_aa: CASSPRVAGVYNEQFF
d_call: -; clone_size: -; v_call: TRBV24-1; j_call: TRBJ2-1; cdr3_nt: TGTGCCACCAGTGAAACCGGACAACACAATGAGCAGTTCTTC; cdr3_aa: CATSETGQHNEQFF
d_call: TRBD1; clone_size: -; v_call: TRBV30; j_call: TRBJ2-1; cdr3_nt: TGTGCCTGGGACCCCGGGACAGGGGAGGATGAGCAGTTCTTC; cdr3_aa: CAWDPGTGEDEQFF
d_call: -; clone_size: -; v_call: TRBV6-5; j_call: TRBJ2-5; cdr3_nt: TGTGCCAGCAGTTACGGGCGGCGGGAAGAGACCCAGTACTTC; cdr3_aa: CASSYGRREETQYF
d_call: -; clone_size: -; v_call: TRBV28; j_call: TRBJ2-2; cdr3_nt: TGTGCCAGCAGTTTACCCCAGAACACCGGGGAGCTGTTTTTT; cdr3_aa: CASSLPQNTGELFF
d_call: -; clone_size: -; v_call: TRBV6-1; j_call: TRBJ1-5; cdr3_nt: TGTGCCAGCAGTGAAGAGGGGGGGAGGAATCAGCCCCAGCATTTT; cdr3_aa: CASSEEGGRNQPQHF
d_call: TRBD1; clone_size: -; v_call: TRBV24-1; j_call: TRBJ2-1; cdr3_nt: TGTGCCACCGGGACAGGGGCCTACAATGAGCAGTTCTTC; cdr3_aa: CATGTGAYNEQFF
d_call: -; clone_size: -; v_call: TRBV3-1/TRBV3-2; j_call: TRBJ2-7; cdr3_nt: TGTGCCAGCAGCCAAGATGGCACAGGGAGTGGCGAGCAGTACTTC; cdr3_aa: CASSQDGTGSGEQYF
d_call: TRBD2; clone_size: -; v_call: TRBV24-1; j_call: TRBJ2-2; cdr3_nt: TGTGCCACCAGTGCCGTGGGACTAGCGGGAGTGCTTGACACCGGGGAGCTGTTTTTT; cdr3_aa: CATSAVGLAGVLDTGELFF
d_call: TRBD1; clone_size: once; v_call: TRBV28; j_call: TRBJ1-2; cdr3_nt: TGTGCCAGCAGTTTAAGGCGAGGACAGGGCCTCGGTTTTGACTATGGCTACACCTTC; cdr3_aa: CASSLRRGQGLGFDYGYTF
d_call: TRBD1; clone_size: -; v_call: TRBV30; j_call: TRBJ1-1; cdr3_nt: TGTGCCTCCTCAACAATAGGACAGGGTGCCGCCACTGAAGCTTTCTTT; cdr3_aa: CASSTIGQGAATEAFF
d_call: TRBD1; clone_size: -; v_call: TRBV7-3; j_call: TRBJ1-1; cdr3_nt: TGTGCCAGCAGCTCACCGACAGGGGGCGCCTCCACTGAAGCTTTCTTT; cdr3_aa: CASSSPTGGASTEAFF
d_call: -; clone_size: -; v_call: TRBV7-9; j_call: TRBJ2-2; cdr3_nt: TGTGCCAGCAGCTTAGCGCCTCGACTTAGAGACACCGGGGAGCTGTTTTTT; cdr3_aa: CASSLAPRLRDTGELFF